What follows are 18 T cell receptor beta chains derived from one specimen sequenced in a study of CD8+ T cells in alopecia areata. RNA was isolated and reverse transcribed to cDNA, the sequencing template. Generated by immunoSEQ multiplex PCR, the TCRdb table keeps only in-frame clones and is missing some. The sample has roughly 110,000 clones, none seen only once. Sequences were obtained from lesional skin. The receptor set was obtained from a C3H/HeJ mouse with alopecia areata. This line is of MHC haplotype H2-k.

This clone showed up many times. The database protein in TCRdb disagrees with the DNA translation at residue 12; the sequence shown here was translated from the DNA. Gene names and germline match the mouse. Read sequence stops 3 residues before the CDR3 end, and the germline J gene provides the missing end. The chain is built from TRBV13-1 and TRBJ1-3, with TRBD1 identical over 7 bases. The CDR3 has 15 residues. Germline trimming cut 4 bases from V and 2 bases from J; bases unmatched to any gene: 6. CDR1 NSHNY and CDR2 SYGAGN come from the germline V gene. CDR3 DNA (partial): TGTGCCAGCAGTCCGACAGGGAGGACTGGAAATACG. Its translation is CASSPTGRTGNT. The complete CDR3 reads CASSPTGRTGNTLYF.

This clone was seen more than once but under ten times. Mouse gene names apply. The read terminates 4 residues before the CDR3 end, so the remaining end is supplied by the germline J gene. The chain is built from TRBV13-3 and TRBJ2-4; 8 bases fit TRBD2. Germline lookup yields CDR1 NNHDY and CDR2 SYVADS. The CDR3 contains 14 residues. The CDR3 DNA, read in part, is TGTGCCAGCAGTGATGTCCTGGGGGGAAAC. Amino acids: CASSDVLGGN. The full-length CDR3 reads as CASSDVLGGNTLYF.

In this sample, this clone turned up many times. The gene names given are mouse names. Coverage ceases 4 residues before the CDR3 finishes, and the germline J gene fills in the end. J is TRBJ2-4 and V is TRBV31, with D maybe TRBD1 (6 bases). The CDR3 spans 14 residues. V was trimmed by 0 bases and J by 0 bases, leaving 7 bases between them. CDR1 is GKSSPN and CDR2 is SITVG in the germline V gene. CDR3 region: CAWSLGGSQNTLYF. CDR3 DNA (partial): TGTGCCTGGAGTCTAGGGGGTAGTCAAAAC.

On this clone: These gene names are mouse names. Read data end 4 residues before the CDR3 end; the end is taken from the germline J gene. V gene TRBV13-3 combines with J gene TRBJ1-4, with D tentatively TRBD1 (6 bases). Germline V gene lookup returns CDR1 NNHDY and CDR2 SYVADS. Trimming removed 1 base at V and 4 bases at J, with 11 bases between. CDR3 length: 15 residues. CDR3 in amino acids: CASSDRDIINERLFF. The CDR3 bases that were read are TGTGCCAGCAGTGATCGGGACATAATCAACGAA. Looking up the rest from reference TRBV13-3 and TRBJ1-4 gives the full variable domain: EAAVTQSPRSKVAVTGGKVTLSCHQTNNHDYMYWYRQDTGHGLRLIHYSYVADSTEKGDIPDGYKASRPSQENFSLILELASLSQTAVYFCASSDRDIINERLFFGHGTKLSVL.

Regarding this clone: The genes and germline here are from mouse. The read terminates 4 residues ahead of where the CDR3 ends, so the germline J gene completes it. This sequence joins TRBV17 and TRBJ2-5; 8 bases line up with TRBD2. CDR3 size: 15 residues. The V segment lost 2 bases and the J segment 1 base; nucleotides outside the gene matches: 2. From germline, CDR1 is MNHDT and CDR2 YYDKIL. The CDR3 region is CASSRSGGHQDTQYF. CDR3 bases read: TGTGCTAGCAGTAGATCTGGGGGGCACCAAGAC.

About this clone: The gene names here belong to mouse. The read terminates 4 residues ahead of where the CDR3 ends, so the germline J gene completes it. The V and J genes are TRBV13-3 and TRBJ1-4; 10 bases are a match to TRBD1. There are 14 residues in the CDR3. The germline V gene has CDR1 NNHDY and CDR2 SYVADS. Unmatched junction bases numbered 3, after V lost 5 bases and J lost 5 bases. This chain's CDR3 is CASRDRGQNERLFF. The covered CDR3 bases are TGTGCCAGCAGAGACAGGGGGCAAAACGAA.

This clone was seen a handful of times. Mouse gene names apply. The read ends 4 residues shy of where the CDR3 ends; the end is completed using the germline J gene. V usage is TRBV13-3 and J usage is TRBJ1-4, with TRBD1 matching over 8 bases. With 5 bases clipped from V and 2 bases from J, the junction kept 8 bases outside the gene matches. CDR3 size: 16 residues. Germline CDR1 NNHDY, CDR2 SYVADS. The sequenced part of the CDR3 DNA is TGTGCCAGCAGCGACCTATGGACAGGGTCCAACGAA. Translating it yields CASSDLWTGSNE. The full CDR3 protein is CASSDLWTGSNERLFF.

About this clone: The genes and germline here are from mouse. The read gets to within 4 residues of the CDR3 end, and the germline J gene fills in the rest. The V and J genes are TRBV13-2 and TRBJ2-3; D not certain. The length of the CDR3 is 13 residues. Germline CDR1 NNHNN, CDR2 SYGAGS (reference sequence). The germline V and J ends were trimmed by 4 bases and 0 bases, with 6 bases remaining between them. The CDR3 DNA, read in part, is TGTGCCAGCGGTACAGCTAGTGCAGAA. It translates to CASGTASAE. The full CDR3 sequence reads CASGTASAETLYF.

A remark on this clone: TCRdb's protein and the DNA translation differ at residue 12; the protein here comes from the DNA. Germline and genes here are mouse. The read terminates 3 residues ahead of where the CDR3 ends, so the germline J gene completes it. The chain is built from TRBV13-3 and TRBJ1-3; D perhaps matches TRBD1 (6 bases). Between the trimmed V and J ends, which lost 1 base and 8 bases, there was a span of 16 bases. Germline loops: CDR1 NNHDY, CDR2 SYVADS. The CDR3 runs 15 residues. The CDR3 DNA, read in part, is TGTGCCAGCAGTGATCAGGGGACAAACCAGGATACG. Its protein is CASSDQGTNQDT. The whole CDR3 reads CASSDQGTNQDTLYF.

This clone has more than one count but fewer than ten. Mouse germline and gene names are used. With the read ending 4 residues before the CDR3 end, the germline J gene is used to fill in that end. The rearrangement links TRBV12-2 to TRBJ2-7; D is possibly TRBD2 (7 bases). CDR1 and CDR2 from the germline V gene are SGHLS and HYDKME. CDR3 length equals 14 residues. The CDR3 sequence is CASSLGGANNEQYF. The CDR3 bases that were read are TGTGCCAGCTCTCTGGGGGGCGCGAATAAT.

This clone was seen more than once but under ten times. The listed genes are named as in mouse. The sequence runs out 4 residues before the end of the CDR3; the remainder is reconstructed from the germline J gene. The chain uses TRBV13-3 and TRBJ2-3; TRBD2 agrees at 8 bases. The CDR3 is 16 residues long. Germline V CDR1 and CDR2: NNHDY, SYVADS. V gave up 4 bases and J gave up 0 bases; unmatched junction bases: 7. CDR3 loop: CASSFTGGGSAETLYF. CDR3 DNA (partial): TGTGCCAGCAGTTTTACTGGGGGTGGAAGTGCAGAA.

There are a few counts of this clone. Gene names refer to mouse genes. The sequenced fragment ends 4 residues before the CDR3 boundary, so the rest is inferred from the germline J gene. This chain joins TRBV13-2 and TRBJ2-5, with 8 positions matching TRBD2. CDR3 size: 16 residues. J gave up 0 bases and V 1 base, and 4 bases lay outside the gene matches. Germline CDR1 NNHNN, CDR2 SYGAGS (reference sequence). The CDR3 loop reads CASGDLDWVNQDTQYF. The CDR3 DNA, read in part, is TGTGCCAGCGGTGATTTGGACTGGGTTAACCAAGAC.

This clone has a count of ten or more. The TCRdb protein fails to match the DNA translation at residue 14; the protein reported here was translated from the DNA. All gene names here are mouse names. From the germline J gene comes the end of the CDR3, since the read stops 3 residues before it. The chain employs TRBV13-3 and TRBJ1-6; a weak D match, TRBD1 (6 bases). TRBJ1-6 is an ORF; its function is uncertain. V was trimmed by 0 bases and J by 2 bases, leaving 12 bases between them. The V gene's germline CDR1 is NNHDY and CDR2 SYVADS. The CDR3 has 17 residues. CDR3 bases read: TGTGCCAGCAGTGATGCGAGGGGGACAACCTATAATTCGCCC. This sequence encodes CASSDARGTTYNSP. The whole CDR3 sequence is CASSDARGTTYNSPLYF.

The table lists this clone with many counts. Genes and germline are mouse. The read terminates 4 residues before the CDR3 end, so the remaining end is supplied by the germline J gene. The gene calls are TRBV13-3 and TRBJ1-4; TRBD1 is a possible D gene (5 bases). V was trimmed by 1 base and J by 5 bases, leaving 9 bases between them. Germline assignment: CDR1 NNHDY and CDR2 SYVADS. The CDR3 extends over 14 amino acids. The CDR3 sequence is CASSDQGENERLFF. Incomplete CDR3 DNA: TGTGCCAGCAGTGATCAGGGAGAGAACGAA.

This clone was found a few times. Mouse gene names and germline throughout. The CDR3 extends 4 residues past the end of the read, so its final part is completed from the germline J gene. The chain employs TRBV19 and TRBJ2-7, with 10 positions matching TRBD1. Germline CDR1 is FNHDT and CDR2 is SITEND (reference sequence). There are 15 residues in the CDR3. The CDR3 here is CASSISGTGVDEQYF. The CDR3 DNA, read in part, is TGTGCCAGCAGTATTTCCGGGACAGGGGTGGAT.

This clone was detected only a few times. At residue 11, the TCRdb amino acid sequence and the translated nucleotide sequence differ, so the protein here is the DNA translation. The germline and genes are mouse ones. The read terminates 3 residues before the CDR3 end, so the remaining end is supplied by the germline J gene. The genes are TRBV19 and TRBJ1-3, with D possibly TRBD1 on 5 matching bases. Per the germline V gene, CDR1 is FNHDT and CDR2 is SITEND (reference sequence). The CDR3 covers 14 residues. Between the trimmed V and J ends, which lost 2 bases and 4 bases, there was a span of 10 bases. The covered CDR3 bases are TGTGCCAGCAGTATGGAGGGGTGGGGAAATACG. It encodes CASSMEGWGNT. The entire CDR3 reads CASSMEGWGNTLYF.

Concerning this clone itself: The gene names given are mouse names. The read ends 4 residues early relative to the CDR3; the germline J gene fills the gap. The rearrangement links TRBV12-1 to TRBJ2-4; no firm D call. The CDR3 loop spans 14 amino acids. V was clipped by 0 bases and J by 0 bases, with 6 bases between them. CDR1 is SGHSN and CDR2 is HYEKVE in the germline V gene. The CDR3 sequence is CASSLVQSQNTLYF. CDR3 DNA (partial): TGTGCCAGCTCTCTCGTACAGAGTCAAAAC.

Details on this clone: Gene names refer to mouse genes. Read data end 4 residues before the CDR3 end; the end is taken from the germline J gene. J is TRBJ1-2 and V is TRBV13-3; 10 bases line up with TRBD1. Looked up from germline, CDR1 is NNHDY and CDR2 is SYVADS. CDR3 length equals 13 residues. CDR3 bases read: TGTGCCAGCAGCGGACAGGGGGTGTCC. It encodes CASSGQGVS. The complete CDR3 reads CASSGQGVSDYTF.